These 14 T cell receptor beta chains originate from one sample sequenced in a study of PD-L1 blockade in urothelial cancer. Documented time point: peripheral blood 6 weeks after treatment start. Using immunoSEQ multiplex PCR, the repertoire was profiled, and TCRdb retains in-frame clones only, with some absent. Here the sample spans approximately 30,000 clones, roughly 87% being singletons. The sequenced sample was PBMCs, obtained around atezolizumab (anti-PD-L1) treatment. The source is a man at least 80 years old with urothelial cancer.

The chain couples TRBV7-9 to TRBJ2-7; D gene ambiguous. CDR3 size: 15 residues. The V gene's germline CDR1 is SEHNR and CDR2 FQNEAQ (reference sequence). V was pared by 5 bases and J by 3 bases, with 17 bases between. The CDR3 loop reads CASSIETTAIYEQYF. The CDR3 region has the DNA TGTGCCAGCAGCATCGAGACAACGGCCATCTACGAGCAGTACTTC.

The J gene is TRBJ2-3, the V gene TRBV18, with 8 nucleotides matching TRBD1. Germline V gene lookup returns CDR1 KGHSH and CDR2 LQKENI. This CDR3 comprises 16 residues. V was pared by 0 bases and J by 2 bases, with 4 bases of the junction left unmatched. CDR3 DNA sequence: TGTGCCAGCTCACCACCCAAGGGACAGGCCACAGATACGCAGTATTTT. Translating it yields CASSPPKGQATDTQYF.

The chain couples TRBV28 to TRBJ2-7; D ambiguous. Trimming left V 6 bases short and J 6 bases short, with 18 bases between. Germline V gives CDR1 MDHEN, CDR2 SYDVKM. The CDR3 loop spans 14 amino acids. The CDR3 spells CASRVESLVGEQYF. The DNA for the CDR3 is TGTGCCAGCAGGGTCGAAAGCTTGGTCGGCGAGCAGTACTTC. The variable domain in full, completed from reference TRBV28 and TRBJ2-7, reads DVKVTQSSRYLVKRTGEKVFLECVQDMDHENMFWYRQDPGLGLRLIYFSYDVKMKEKGDIPEGYSVSREKKERFSLILESASTNQTSMYLCASRVESLVGEQYFGPGTRLTVT.

The chain carries TRBV19 and TRBJ1-5, with TRBD1 as a possible D gene (6 bases). CDR1 and CDR2 from the germline V gene are LNHDA and SQIVND (reference sequence). This CDR3 has 14 amino acids. The V gene lost 7 bases and the J gene lost 2 bases, with 12 bases spanning the gap. The CDR3 DNA sequence: TGTGCCAGTATGTTACAGGGAGGCAATCAGCCCCAGCATTTT. It translates to CASMLQGGNQPQHF.

This clone was picked up one time. The V call is TRBV7-6, the J call TRBJ2-1; the D gene is possibly TRBD2 (6 bases). This CDR3 region has 18 residues. CDR1 is SGHVS and CDR2 is FNYEAQ in the germline V gene. Deletions cut 5 bases from V and 4 bases from J, with 24 bases between. This CDR3 is CASSTKVSGTAGYNEQFF. CDR3 DNA: TGTGCCAGCAGCACAAAGGTCTCCGGGACTGCGGGGTACAATGAGCAGTTCTTC.

The V call is TRBV5-6, the J call TRBJ2-2; 8 bases map to TRBD1. Germline V gene sequence: CDR1 SGHDT, CDR2 YYEEEE. The J segment lost 5 bases and the V segment lost 3 bases, leaving 6 bases of the junction unmatched. The length of the CDR3 is 15 residues. The CDR3 here is CASSYRDRQTGELFF. The CDR3 nucleotides are TGTGCCAGCAGCTACCGGGACAGGCAGACCGGGGAGCTGTTTTTT.

The chain employs TRBV19 and TRBJ1-2, with D possibly TRBD1 on 5 matching bases. The CDR3 is 15 residues long. CDR1 is LNHDA and CDR2 is SQIVND in the germline V gene (reference sequence). V lost 7 bases and J lost 8, with 23 bases in between. Here the CDR3 DNA reads TGTGCCAGTAAAAGGGAGGCGGAGGGGAGAAACGGCTACACCTTC. As protein: CASKREAEGRNGYTF.

The rearrangement links TRBV6-1 to TRBJ1-5; D uncertain. Trimming took off 1 base at V and 0 bases at J, with 13 bases between the two ends. The CDR3 consists of 17 residues. CDR1 is MNHNS, CDR2 SASEGT, per germline. CDR3 sequence: CASSEGRGTYSNQPQHF. Written as DNA, the CDR3 is TGTGCCAGCAGTGAAGGCCGGGGAACTTATAGCAATCAGCCCCAGCATTTT.

This sequence joins TRBV28 and TRBJ2-3, with 7 bases lining up with TRBD1. The CDR3 totals 17 residues. V lost 6 bases and J lost 1; bases outside the gene matches: 13. Germline CDR1 and CDR2: MDHEN and SYDVKM. CDR3 coding DNA: TGTGCCAGCAGGAGGGGGCTCAGTCAATTCCGCACAGATACGCAGTATTTT. It codes for CASRRGLSQFRTDTQYF.

The chain joins TRBV18 to TRBJ1-2; 8 bases map to TRBD1. This CDR3 has 13 amino acids. The ends lost 2 bases at V and 8 bases at J; junction bases unmatched: 4. The V gene's germline CDR1 is KGHSH and CDR2 LQKENI. CDR3 sequence: CASSPVGQGGYTF. The DNA of the CDR3 is TGTGCCAGCTCACCAGTCGGACAGGGAGGCTACACCTTC.

This chain connects TRBV7-2 to TRBJ2-1, with D unclear. Germline loops: CDR1 SGHTA, CDR2 FQGNSA. This CDR3 region has 14 residues. Trimming shortened V by 8 bases and J by 4 bases, and 15 bases separated the two germline ends. In DNA, the CDR3 is TGTGCCAGCGCCGCCCTGCCCTATTACAATGAGCAGTTCTTC. The encoded protein is CASAALPYYNEQFF.

The chain recombines TRBV28 with TRBJ1-1, with D perhaps matching TRBD1 (5 bases). Deletions cut 7 bases from V and 1 base from J, with 16 bases between. The germline CDR1 and CDR2 sequences are MDHEN and SYDVKM. The CDR3 length is 15 residues. The CDR3 DNA reads TGTGCCAGCACTTCCTCCGGCGGGGGGAACACTGAAGCTTTCTTT. Protein product: CASTSSGGGNTEAFF. Supplemented by reference TRBV28 and TRBJ1-1, the full variable domain reads DVKVTQSSRYLVKRTGEKVFLECVQDMDHENMFWYRQDPGLGLRLIYFSYDVKMKEKGDIPEGYSVSREKKERFSLILESASTNQTSMYLCASTSSGGGNTEAFFGQGTRLTVV.

The chain joins TRBV12-5 to TRBJ1-3, with D unresolved. V lost 2 bases and J lost 6, with 8 bases in between. This CDR3 has 13 amino acids. Germline V gives CDR1 LGHNT, CDR2 FRNRAP. This CDR3 is CASGLPPQNTIYF. The CDR3 DNA is TGTGCTAGTGGTTTGCCCCCCCAAAACACCATATATTTT.

This sequence joins TRBV19 and TRBJ2-7; possibly TRBD1 for D (5 bases). Germline CDR1 reads LNHDA; CDR2 reads SQIVND (reference sequence). Trimming took off 0 bases at V and 6 bases at J, with 12 bases between the two ends. The CDR3 contains 14 residues. The CDR3, as DNA: TGTGCCAGTAGTATAGATCTAGGGGCTGGCGAGCAGTACTTC. Amino acid sequence: CASSIDLGAGEQYF. The variable domain in full, completed from reference TRBV19 and TRBJ2-7, reads DGGITQSPKYLFRKEGQNVTLSCEQNLNHDAMYWYRQDPGQGLRLIYYSQIVNDFQKGDIAEGYSVSREKKESFPLTVTSAQKNPTAFYLCASSIDLGAGEQYFGPGTRLTVT.